Listed below are T cell receptor beta chains from one sample, sequenced in a study of CD4+ T cells in melanoma. The repertoire was sequenced with immunoSEQ multiplex PCR; TCRdb's copy has only in-frame clones and lacks some. In the table there are around 13,000 clones, approximately 62% of which are singletons. The sequenced sample consisted of cells from a culture (not recorded whether cultured in vitro). These receptors were collected from a human donor with melanoma. CDR3s include the opening cysteine and the closing phenylalanine or tryptophan. A D gene is named only where the DNA matches it firmly. The size field is filled for only some rows; it gives once, few, many or a size class.

CDR3aa | CDR3nt | abundance | v_gene | d_gene | j_gene
CASSLRTTDTQYF | TGCGCCAGCAGCCTCCGGACCACAGATACGCAGTATTTT | . | TRBV4-1 | . | TRBJ2-3
CASSRTGGPYNEQFF | TGTGCCAGCAGCCGTACAGGGGGCCCCTACAATGAGCAGTTCTTC | . | TRBV7-9 | TRBD1 | TRBJ2-1
CASSSRLLSGANVLTF | TGTGCCAGCAGCTCCCGTCTCCTCTCTGGGGCCAACGTCCTGACTTTC | few | TRBV13 | . | TRBJ2-6
CASSQSLAGGYEQYF | TGTGCCAGCAGCCAATCACTAGCTGGGGGCTACGAGCAGTACTTC | . | TRBV7-2 | . | TRBJ2-7
CASRQPGQTNTEAFF | TGTGCCAGCAGGCAGCCAGGGCAGACGAACACTGAAGCTTTCTTT | . | TRBV6-5 | . | TRBJ1-1
CASSERGGTEAFF | TGTGCCAGCAGTGAAAGGGGCGGCACTGAAGCTTTCTTT | few | TRBV6-1 | . | TRBJ1-1
CASSRWTEAFF | TGTGCCAGCAGCCGTTGGACTGAAGCTTTCTTT | . | TRBV5-4 | . | TRBJ1-1
CASSPALYQETQYF | TGTGCCAGCAGCCCAGCTCTGTATCAAGAGACCCAGTACTTC | few | TRBV11-2 | . | TRBJ2-5
CASSLGIPGELFF | TGTGCCAGCAGCTTAGGTATACCCGGGGAGCTGTTTTTT | . | TRBV7-9 | . | TRBJ2-2
CASSLWGIDYGYTF | TGCGCCAGCAGCTTGTGGGGGATTGACTATGGCTACACCTTC | . | TRBV5-1 | . | TRBJ1-2
CAWSVGGDQETQYF | TGTGCCTGGAGTGTAGGGGGTGACCAAGAGACCCAGTACTTC | . | TRBV30 | . | TRBJ2-5
CASSATGTASPSYEQYF | TGCGCCAGCAGCGCTACCGGGACAGCCTCCCCTTCCTACGAGCAGTACTTC | few | TRBV5-1 | TRBD1 | TRBJ2-7
CASSEGIGRGSWYTF | TGTGCCAGCAGTGAAGGAATCGGCAGGGGGAGCTGGTACACCTTC | . | TRBV2 | TRBD1 | TRBJ1-2
CASGGATTYEQYF | TGTGCCAGCGGGGGAGCAACCACTTACGAGCAGTACTTC | . | TRBV6-5 | . | TRBJ2-7
CASSPTGGANVLTF | TGTGCCAGCAGCCCGACGGGGGGGGCCAACGTCCTGACTTTC | . | TRBV13 | . | TRBJ2-6
CASSATEGYEQYF | TGTGCCAGCAGCGCTACAGAGGGCTACGAGCAGTACTTC | . | TRBV5-5 | . | TRBJ2-7
CASSLGTQETQYF | TGTGCCAGCAGTCTAGGGACCCAAGAGACCCAGTACTTC | . | TRBV11-3 | . | TRBJ2-5
CASSMPLRLGEKLFF | TGTGCCAGTAGTATGCCACTGAGGTTGGGAGAAAAACTGTTTTTT | few | TRBV19 | . | TRBJ1-4
CASSPSGSGANVLTF | TGTGCCAGCAGTCCCTCGGGATCTGGGGCCAACGTCCTGACTTTC | . | TRBV27 | . | TRBJ2-6
CASSPGPHGYTF | TGTGCCAGCAGCCCCGGGCCACATGGCTACACCTTC | . | TRBV7-9 | . | TRBJ1-2
CASSPPDRSYEQYF | TGCGCCAGCAGCCCACCCGACAGGTCGTACGAGCAGTACTTC | . | TRBV4-1 | . | TRBJ2-7
CASRTGGVGTEAFF | TGTGCCAGCAGGACGGGGGGGGTGGGCACTGAAGCTTTCTTT | once | TRBV6-1 | . | TRBJ1-1
CASSLGALAGETQYF | TGTGCTAGCAGCTTAGGGGCTCTAGCAGGGGAGACCCAGTACTTC | . | TRBV7-7 | . | TRBJ2-5
CSALRDRTDTQYF | TGCAGCGCGCTCAGGGATCGAACAGATACGCAGTATTTT | . | TRBV29-1 | . | TRBJ2-3
CSVEDRVEVSTDTQYF | TGCAGCGTTGAAGATCGGGTCGAGGTGAGCACAGATACGCAGTATTTT | . | TRBV29-1 | . | TRBJ2-3
CASSIAGITEAFF | TGTGCCAGTAGTATAGCGGGGATCACTGAAGCTTTCTTT | . | TRBV19 | . | TRBJ1-1
CASSPGDNYGYTF | TGTGCCAGCAGTCCCGGGGATAACTATGGCTACACCTTC | . | TRBV2 | . | TRBJ1-2
CASSSQGAGKDYGYTF | TGTGCCAGCAGCTCCCAGGGGGCAGGGAAAGACTATGGCTACACCTTC | . | TRBV9 | TRBD1 | TRBJ1-2
CASSQSALIAKNIQYF | TGCGCCAGCAGTCAATCCGCCCTAATAGCCAAAAACATTCAGTACTTC | . | TRBV23-1 | . | TRBJ2-4